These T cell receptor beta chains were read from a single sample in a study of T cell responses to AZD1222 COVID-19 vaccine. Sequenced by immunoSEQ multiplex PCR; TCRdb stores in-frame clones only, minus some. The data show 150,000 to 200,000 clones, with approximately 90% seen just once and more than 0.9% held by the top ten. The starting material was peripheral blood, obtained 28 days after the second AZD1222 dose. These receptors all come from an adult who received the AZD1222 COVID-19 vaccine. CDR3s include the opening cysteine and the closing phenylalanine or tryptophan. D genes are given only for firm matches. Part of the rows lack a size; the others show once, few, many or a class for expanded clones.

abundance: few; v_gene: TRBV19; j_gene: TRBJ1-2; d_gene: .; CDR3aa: CASSLTTVIYGYTF; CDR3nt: TGTGCCAGTAGTCTAACGACAGTGATCTATGGCTACACCTTC
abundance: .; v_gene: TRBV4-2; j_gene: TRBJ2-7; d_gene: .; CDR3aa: CASSQDYGSEQYF; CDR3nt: TGTGCCAGCAGCCAAGATTATGGGTCCGAGCAGTACTTC
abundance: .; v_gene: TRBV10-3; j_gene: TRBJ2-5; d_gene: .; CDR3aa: CAISVKEETQYF; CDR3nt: TGTGCCATCAGTGTGAAGGAAGAGACCCAGTACTTC
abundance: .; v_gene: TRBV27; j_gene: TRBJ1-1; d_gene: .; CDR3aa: CASSGQVNTEAFF; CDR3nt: TGTGCCAGCAGTGGGCAGGTGAACACTGAAGCTTTCTTT
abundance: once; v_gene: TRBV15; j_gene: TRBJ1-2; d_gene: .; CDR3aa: CATSRERDRYGYTF; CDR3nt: TGTGCCACCAGCAGAGAGCGTGACCGCTATGGCTACACCTTC
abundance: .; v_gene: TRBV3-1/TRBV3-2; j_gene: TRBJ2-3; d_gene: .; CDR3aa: CASSHYTDTQYF; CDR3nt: TGTGCCAGCAGCCATTACACAGATACGCAGTATTTT
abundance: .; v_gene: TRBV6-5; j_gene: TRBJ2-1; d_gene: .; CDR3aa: CASSYSDTNEQFF; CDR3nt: TGTGCCAGCAGTTACTCTGACACGAATGAGCAGTTCTTC
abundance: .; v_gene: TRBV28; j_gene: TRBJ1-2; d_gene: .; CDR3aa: CASSPGTVYGYTF; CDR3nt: TGTGCCAGCAGCCCCGGAACAGTCTATGGCTACACCTTC
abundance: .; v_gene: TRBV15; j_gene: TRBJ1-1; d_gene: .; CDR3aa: CATSRAYRENTEAFF; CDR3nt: TGTGCCACCAGCAGAGCCTACAGGGAAAACACTGAAGCTTTCTTT
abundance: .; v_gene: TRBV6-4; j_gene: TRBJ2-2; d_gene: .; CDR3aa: CASSDSGDSELFF; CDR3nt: TGTGCCAGCAGTGACTCTGGGGATTCGGAGCTGTTTTTT
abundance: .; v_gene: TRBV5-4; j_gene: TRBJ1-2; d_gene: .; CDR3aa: CASSPPKTEINYGYTF; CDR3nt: TGTGCCAGCAGCCCCCCTAAGACAGAGATTAACTATGGCTACACCTTC
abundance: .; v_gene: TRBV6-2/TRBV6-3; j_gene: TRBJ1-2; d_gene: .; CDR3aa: CASSYSTGYYGYTF; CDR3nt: TGTGCCAGCAGTTACTCAACAGGGTACTATGGCTACACCTTC
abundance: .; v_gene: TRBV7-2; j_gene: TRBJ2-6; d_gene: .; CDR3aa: CASSWRATGFSGANVLTF; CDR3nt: TGTGCCAGCAGCTGGAGGGCCACAGGGTTCTCTGGGGCCAACGTCCTGACTTTC
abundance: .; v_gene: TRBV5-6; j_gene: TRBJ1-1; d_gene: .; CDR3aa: CASSLSAGSNTEAFF; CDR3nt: TGTGCCAGCAGCTTGAGCGCAGGATCTAACACTGAAGCTTTCTTT
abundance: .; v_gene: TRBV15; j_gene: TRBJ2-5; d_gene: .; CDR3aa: CATSRGGAQETQYF; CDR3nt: TGTGCCACCAGCAGAGGAGGGGCGCAGGAGACCCAGTACTTC
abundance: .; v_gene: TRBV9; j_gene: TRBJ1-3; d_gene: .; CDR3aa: CASSVSGAGGNTIYF; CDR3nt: TGTGCCAGCAGCGTATCCGGGGCGGGTGGAAACACCATATATTTT
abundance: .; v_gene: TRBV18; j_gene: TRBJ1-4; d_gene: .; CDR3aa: CASSPDRLLEKLFF; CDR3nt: TGTGCCAGCTCACCCGACAGGCTGTTAGAAAAACTGTTTTTT
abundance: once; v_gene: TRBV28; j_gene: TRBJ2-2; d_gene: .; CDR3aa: CASSGFAGELFF; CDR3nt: TGTGCCAGCAGTGGTTTCGCCGGGGAGCTGTTTTTT
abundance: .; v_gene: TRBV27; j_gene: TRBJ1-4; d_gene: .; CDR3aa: CASSYRTATNEKLFF; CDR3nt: TGTGCCAGCAGTTATCGGACAGCAACTAATGAAAAACTGTTTTTT
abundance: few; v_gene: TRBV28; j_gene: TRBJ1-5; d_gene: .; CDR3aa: CASSEGNQPQHF; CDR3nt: TGTGCCAGCAGTGAGGGCAATCAGCCCCAGCATTTT
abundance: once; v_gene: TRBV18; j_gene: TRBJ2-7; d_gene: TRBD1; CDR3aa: CASSSQGVSEQYF; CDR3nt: TGTGCCAGCTCGTCACAGGGGGTGAGCGAGCAGTACTTC
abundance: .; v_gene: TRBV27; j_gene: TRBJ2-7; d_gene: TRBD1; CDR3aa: CASIGDRDYEQYF; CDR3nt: TGTGCCAGCATTGGGGACAGGGATTACGAGCAGTACTTC
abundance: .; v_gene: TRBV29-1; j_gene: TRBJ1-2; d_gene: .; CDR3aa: CSGRGGDGYTF; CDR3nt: TGCAGCGGCAGGGGCGGAGATGGCTACACCTTC
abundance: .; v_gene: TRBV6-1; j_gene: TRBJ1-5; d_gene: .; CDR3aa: CASSEGQPQHF; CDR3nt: TGTGCCAGCAGTGAAGGTCAGCCCCAGCATTTT
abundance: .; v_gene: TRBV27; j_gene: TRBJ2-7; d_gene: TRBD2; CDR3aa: CASSRPGGGPYEQYF; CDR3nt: TGTGCCAGCAGCCGACCGGGCGGGGGGCCCTACGAGCAGTACTTC
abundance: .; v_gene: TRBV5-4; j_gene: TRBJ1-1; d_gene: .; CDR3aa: CASSLSRVEEAFF; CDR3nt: TGTGCCAGCAGCTTGTCAAGGGTGGAGGAAGCTTTCTTT
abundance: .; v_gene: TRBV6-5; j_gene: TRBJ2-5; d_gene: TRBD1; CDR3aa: CASREWTGGQETQYF; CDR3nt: TGTGCCAGCAGGGAGTGGACAGGGGGCCAAGAGACCCAGTACTTC
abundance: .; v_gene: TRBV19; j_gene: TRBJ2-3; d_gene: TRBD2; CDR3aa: CASSKASGRPDTQYF; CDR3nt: TGTGCCAGTAGTAAGGCTAGCGGGAGGCCAGATACGCAGTATTTT
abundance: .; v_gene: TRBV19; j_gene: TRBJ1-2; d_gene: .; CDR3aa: CASSNPGLIDPDPYGYTF; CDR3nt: TGTGCCAGTAGTAATCCGGGACTAATTGATCCAGACCCCTATGGCTACACCTTC
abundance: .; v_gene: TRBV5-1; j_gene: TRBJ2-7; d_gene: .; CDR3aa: CASREQGPPSYEQYF; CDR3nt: TGCGCCAGCAGGGAGCAGGGCCCTCCCTCCTACGAGCAGTACTTC
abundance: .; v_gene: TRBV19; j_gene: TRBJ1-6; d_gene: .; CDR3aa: CASSTSDGSWSPLHF; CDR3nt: TGTGCCAGTAGTACCTCCGACGGCTCATGGTCACCCCTCCACTTT
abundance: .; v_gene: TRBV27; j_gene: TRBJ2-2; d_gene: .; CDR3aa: CASSLGEAAGELFF; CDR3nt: TGTGCCAGCAGTTTAGGCGAAGCCGCCGGGGAGCTGTTTTTT
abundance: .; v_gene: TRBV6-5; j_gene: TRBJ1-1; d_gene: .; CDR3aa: CASTDWGDGTEAFF; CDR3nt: TGTGCCAGCACCGACTGGGGAGATGGGACTGAAGCTTTCTTT
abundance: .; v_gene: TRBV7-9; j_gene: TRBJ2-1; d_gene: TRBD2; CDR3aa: CASSSRLAGVLPTEQFF; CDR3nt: TGTGCCAGCAGCTCTCGACTAGCGGGAGTCCTGCCAACTGAGCAGTTCTTC
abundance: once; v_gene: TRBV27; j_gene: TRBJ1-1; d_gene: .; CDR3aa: CASSSWGGTEAFF; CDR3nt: TGTGCCAGCAGTTCATGGGGGGGCACTGAAGCTTTCTTT
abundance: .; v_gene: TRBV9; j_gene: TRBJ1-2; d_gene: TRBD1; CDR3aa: CASSDRGLGYTF; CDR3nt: TGTGCCAGCAGCGACAGGGGGCTCGGCTACACCTTC
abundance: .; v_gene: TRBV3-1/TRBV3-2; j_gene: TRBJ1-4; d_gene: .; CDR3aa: CASSQKTPTGEKLFF; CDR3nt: TGTGCCAGCAGCCAAAAAACCCCGACAGGCGAAAAACTGTTTTTT
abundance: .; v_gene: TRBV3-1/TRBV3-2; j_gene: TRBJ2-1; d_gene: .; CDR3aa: CASSQVGGGEQFF; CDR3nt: TGTGCCAGCAGCCAAGTGGGGGGCGGTGAGCAGTTCTTC
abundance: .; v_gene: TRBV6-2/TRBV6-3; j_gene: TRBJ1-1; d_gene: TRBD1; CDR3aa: CASSYSTGGTFEAFF; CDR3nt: TGTGCCAGCAGTTACTCGACAGGGGGTACGTTTGAAGCTTTCTTT
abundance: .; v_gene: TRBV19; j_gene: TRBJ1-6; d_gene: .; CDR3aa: CASSAQTQGWNSPLHF; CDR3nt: TGTGCCAGTTCCGCCCAGACACAGGGTTGGAATTCACCCCTCCACTTT
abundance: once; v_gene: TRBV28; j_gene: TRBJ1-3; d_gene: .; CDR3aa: CASSRGTVLGNTIYF; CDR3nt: TGTGCCAGCAGTCGGGGTACTGTACTTGGAAACACCATATATTTT
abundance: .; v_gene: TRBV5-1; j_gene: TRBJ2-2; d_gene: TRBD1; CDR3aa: CASSRGQGGTNTGELFF; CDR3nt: TGCGCCAGCAGCAGGGGACAGGGGGGAACGAACACCGGGGAGCTGTTTTTT
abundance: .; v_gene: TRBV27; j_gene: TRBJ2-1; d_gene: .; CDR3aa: CASSSSRPSGNEQFF; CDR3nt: TGTGCCAGCAGTTCAAGCCGGCCCTCAGGCAATGAGCAGTTCTTC
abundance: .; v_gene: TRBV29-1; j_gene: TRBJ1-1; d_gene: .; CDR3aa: CSVGPLNTEAFF; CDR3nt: TGCAGCGTGGGACCCCTGAACACTGAAGCTTTCTTT
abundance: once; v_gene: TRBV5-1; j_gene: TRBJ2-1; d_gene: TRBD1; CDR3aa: CASSPTGDNYNEQFF; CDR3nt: TGCGCCAGCAGCCCAACAGGGGACAACTACAATGAGCAGTTCTTC